This T cell receptor beta chain was recovered during a study of tumor-infiltrating lymphocytes in localized non-small cell lung cancer. At the level of the study: From each patient, both tumor and uninvolved lung, non-adjacent to tumor, were sampled. Regarding the study as a whole: Higher tumor T cell infiltration than in uninvolved lung was supported by TCRbeta sequencing.

Generated by immunoSEQ multiplex PCR, the TCRdb table keeps only in-frame clones and is missing some. The table has some 9,700 clones, almost 85% seen once. On this clone itself: Its cognate antigen is unknown.

The V end was cut by 5 bases, the J end by 7 bases, with 17 bases between. The CDR3 has 14 residues. The germline gives CDR1 SEHNR, CDR2 FQNEAQ (reference sequence). This clonotype was sampled from a human donor with non-small cell lung cancer. V and J are TRBV7-9 and TRBJ1-2, with D uncertain. The sequenced material came from uninvolved lung tissue not adjacent to the tumor. DNA for the CDR3: TGTGCCAGCAGCCGAGATATGGGGTTGGGTGGCTACACCTTC. Protein product: CASSRDMGLGGYTF.